The 8 T cell receptor beta chains reported below all come from one sample, sequenced in a study of metastatic and nonmetastatic thyroid tumors. TCRdb re-called the PCR reads with MiXCR. Of about 31,000 clones in the sample, 15% to 20% were seen once. Among the patients, none had received any treatment before thyroid surgery. The specimen was blood. Receptor source: a female donor with papillary thyroid cancer or a benign thyroid nodule (not recorded which). Some clones in this sample may be carry-over from other donors' samples.

This clone was picked up many times. This sequence joins TRBV2 and TRBJ2-1; a possible D gene is TRBD1 (6 bases). The CDR3 runs to 21 residues. V gave up 5 bases and J gave up 0 bases, with 29 bases separating them. Germline V gene sequence: CDR1 SNHLY, CDR2 FYNNEI. DNA of the CDR3: TGTGCCAGCAGTCTAATACAGGGCGGACGCACTATCCTGAGCTCCTACAATGAGCAGTTCTTC. It specifies CASSLIQGGRTILSSYNEQFF.

This clone was seen only a few times. This rearrangement joins TRBV5-4 to TRBJ2-1; D possibly corresponds to TRBD1 (5 bases). The CDR3 totals 13 residues. Trimming cost V 5 bases and J 6 bases, with 12 bases left between them. Germline CDR1 SGHNT, CDR2 YYREEE (reference sequence). The CDR3 loop is CASSIDSSNEQFF. CDR3 coding DNA: TGTGCCAGCAGTATTGACAGTAGCAATGAGCAGTTCTTC.

This clone has more than one count but fewer than ten. The rearrangement links TRBV6-1 to TRBJ1-1; a possible D gene is TRBD1 (5 bases). V was shortened by 3 bases and J by 4 bases, with 18 bases between the two germline ends. The CDR3 has 16 residues. The V gene's germline CDR1 is MNHNS and CDR2 SASEGT. The CDR3 DNA is TGTGCCAGCAGTGAGGTGGGGGGGGATAGGGGCACTGAAGCTTTCTTT. Translated, it gives CASSEVGGDRGTEAFF.

Details on this clone: A junction boundary mismatches the germline segment, possibly from a read error. V usage is TRBV6-1 and J usage is TRBJ1-2; TRBD1 is a possible D gene (5 bases). The length of the CDR3 is 14 residues. Germline values: CDR1 MNHNS, CDR2 SASEGT. CDR3 region: CVSTGHTDGYGYTF. DNA for the CDR3: TGTGTCAGCACCGGACACACCGACGGTTACGGCTACACCTTC.

This clone was seen ten or more times. The genes are TRBV14 and TRBJ2-3; D gene uncertain. The CDR3 runs to 14 residues. Germline CDR1 is SGHDN and CDR2 is FVKESK. The ends were cut back, 5 bases at V and 2 bases at J, with 11 bases in the middle. CDR3 nucleotide sequence: TGTGCCAGCAGCTTTGCGTCGAACACAGATACGCAGTATTTT. It codes for CASSFASNTDTQYF.

This clone appeared many times. This chain connects TRBV10-3 to TRBJ1-1; D might be TRBD1 (5 bases). From germline, CDR1 is ENHRY and CDR2 SYGVKD. V was shortened by 6 bases and J by 1 base, with 12 bases between the two germline ends. The CDR3 sequence is 14 residues long. CDR3 in DNA: TGTGCCATCAGGGGGGGACGGAAGAACACTGAAGCTTTCTTT. Protein sequence: CAIRGGRKNTEAFF.

This clone was counted many times. This rearrangement joins TRBV6-1 to TRBJ2-5; 10 nucleotides agree with TRBD2. This CDR3 contains 19 residues. V lost 2 bases to trimming and J lost 3 bases; unmatched junction nucleotides: 15. CDR1 is MNHNS, CDR2 SASEGT, per germline. The CDR3 coding sequence is TGTGCCAGCAGTGAAAGGTCAGGACTAGCGGATCCAAGGGAAGAGACCCAGTACTTC. Translation gives CASSERSGLADPREETQYF.

Regarding this clone: A read error may explain this, as a much larger clone is one base away. The rearrangement joins TRBV6-1 to TRBJ1-1; D is uncertain. The CDR3 covers 16 residues. Germline CDR1 is MNHNS and CDR2 is SASEGT. The CDR3 reads CASSAAYGGMRTEAFF. The CDR3, as DNA: TGTGCCAGCAGCGCGGCTTACGGAGGGATGAGGACTGAAGCTTTCTTC.